This T cell receptor (beta chain) derives from a study of OX40 agonist ivuxolimab in advanced cancers. Study context: Prior anti-PD-1, anti-PD-L1 or anti-CTLA-4 therapy was allowed; about 39% had some. Study-wide results and limits: Some nonresponders also had low normalized T-cell clonal expansion. Clonal expansion by week 6 occurred in CD4+ and CD8+ blood T cells (at 0.1 to 3.0 mg/kg). Average numbers of expanded clones were greater in CD8+ T cells than in CD4+.

Assay used: immunoSEQ multiplex PCR; TCRdb lists only in-frame clones, some missing. Seen here are around 72,000 clones, approximately 91% observed once, and the top ten hold less than 2.5%. With respect to this clone: Its antigen remains unknown.

The TCR sequence derives from an adult with an advanced solid tumor such as melanoma, head and neck, liver or kidney cancer. The input for sequencing was CD4+ or CD8+ T cells sorted from blood, taken in a trial of the OX40 agonist ivuxolimab.

CDR3 nucleotide sequence: TGTGCCAGCAGTTCCGGTTATAATTCACCCCTCCACTTT. It yields the protein CASSSGYNSPLHF. The chain combines TRBV6-5 with TRBJ1-6, with D uncertain. Trimming cost V 4 bases and J 4 bases, with 5 bases left between them. The CDR3 has 13 amino acids. Looked up from germline, CDR1 is MNHEY and CDR2 is SVGAGI.